The rows below give T cell receptor beta chains drawn from one sample of a study of blood T cell repertoires in COVID-19. TCRdb keeps only in-frame clones here, not all; method: immunoSEQ multiplex PCR. The sample lists a few hundred thousand clones; more than 90% were seen once. The sample consisted of peripheral blood. These receptors originate from a person aged 18 to 35 with COVID-19, enrolled during active disease. Both conserved end residues are part of each CDR3. The order of the fields is J gene, D gene, V gene, clone size, CDR3 protein, CDR3 DNA. D genes are given only for firm matches. Size values are once, few and many counts, or a class for expanded clones, and some rows have none.

j_call: TRBJ2-7
d_call: TRBD2
v_call: TRBV10-3
clone_size: -
cdr3_aa: CAISEPGLAGGLPSYEQYF
cdr3_nt: TGTGCCATCAGTGAGCCGGGACTAGCGGGAGGGCTTCCCTCCTACGAGCAGTACTTC

j_call: TRBJ2-1
d_call: TRBD2
v_call: TRBV29-1
clone_size: -
cdr3_aa: CSVEAGTSLEQFF
cdr3_nt: TGCAGCGTTGAAGCCGGGACTAGCCTTGAGCAGTTCTTC

j_call: TRBJ2-1
d_call: -
v_call: TRBV4-1
clone_size: -
cdr3_aa: CASSQYSGEYNEQFF
cdr3_nt: TGCGCCAGCAGCCAGTACAGCGGAGAATACAATGAGCAGTTCTTC

j_call: TRBJ2-3
d_call: TRBD2
v_call: TRBV6-2/TRBV6-3
clone_size: -
cdr3_aa: CASSPLSGRAIDTQYF
cdr3_nt: TGTGCCAGCAGCCCTTTATCCGGGAGGGCGATAGATACGCAGTATTTT

j_call: TRBJ2-7
d_call: TRBD2
v_call: TRBV19
clone_size: -
cdr3_aa: CASSTNSGPSYEQYF
cdr3_nt: TGTGCCAGTAGTACTAATAGCGGGCCTTCCTACGAGCAGTACTTC

j_call: TRBJ2-7
d_call: TRBD1
v_call: TRBV7-9
clone_size: -
cdr3_aa: CASREGLNDRGTAEQYF
cdr3_nt: TGTGCCAGCAGGGAAGGACTCAACGACAGGGGGACCGCCGAGCAGTACTTC

j_call: TRBJ1-4
d_call: -
v_call: TRBV5-1
clone_size: -
cdr3_aa: CASSLVASGEKLFF
cdr3_nt: TGCGCCAGCAGCTTGGTGGCTTCGGGGGAAAAACTGTTTTTT

j_call: TRBJ1-1
d_call: -
v_call: TRBV6-5
clone_size: -
cdr3_aa: CASSYSNGVEAFF
cdr3_nt: TGTGCCAGCAGTTACTCGAACGGAGTAGAAGCTTTCTTT

j_call: TRBJ2-7
d_call: TRBD2
v_call: TRBV7-2
clone_size: -
cdr3_aa: CASSWSGLAGDGYEQYF
cdr3_nt: TGTGCCAGCAGCTGGTCGGGACTAGCGGGAGATGGCTACGAGCAGTACTTC

j_call: TRBJ2-1
d_call: TRBD2
v_call: TRBV27
clone_size: -
cdr3_aa: CASSLSGTGGTYNEQFF
cdr3_nt: TGTGCCAGCAGTTTATCCGGTACGGGAGGGACGTACAATGAGCAGTTCTTC

j_call: TRBJ1-5
d_call: TRBD1
v_call: TRBV7-9
clone_size: -
cdr3_aa: CASSSGQGIWQPQHF
cdr3_nt: TGTGCCAGCAGCTCGGGACAGGGCATTTGGCAGCCCCAGCATTTT

j_call: TRBJ2-7
d_call: -
v_call: TRBV25-1
clone_size: -
cdr3_aa: CASSGGLATYEQYF
cdr3_nt: TGTGCCAGCAGTGGTGGACTGGCTACCTACGAGCAGTACTTC

j_call: TRBJ1-2
d_call: TRBD1
v_call: TRBV2
clone_size: -
cdr3_aa: CASRQTGVYGYTF
cdr3_nt: TGTGCCAGCAGACAAACAGGGGTGTACGGCTACACCTTC

j_call: TRBJ1-5
d_call: -
v_call: TRBV5-5
clone_size: -
cdr3_aa: CASSLELATKSNQPQHF
cdr3_nt: TGTGCCAGCAGCTTGGAATTAGCAACTAAAAGCAATCAGCCCCAGCATTTT

j_call: TRBJ1-5
d_call: TRBD1
v_call: TRBV28
clone_size: -
cdr3_aa: CASTTSGQGNQPQHF
cdr3_nt: TGTGCCAGCACTACTTCGGGACAGGGTAATCAGCCCCAGCATTTT

j_call: TRBJ2-6
d_call: -
v_call: TRBV6-2/TRBV6-3
clone_size: -
cdr3_aa: CASSYTQSSGANVLTF
cdr3_nt: TGTGCCAGCAGTTATACACAGAGCTCTGGGGCCAACGTCCTGACTTTC

j_call: TRBJ2-2
d_call: TRBD2
v_call: TRBV7-6
clone_size: -
cdr3_aa: CASSLSGGSLGELFF
cdr3_nt: TGTGCCAGCAGCTTATCGGGCGGGAGTCTCGGGGAGCTGTTTTTT

j_call: TRBJ2-7
d_call: TRBD2
v_call: TRBV3-1/TRBV3-2
clone_size: -
cdr3_aa: CASSQNPSGSYEQYF
cdr3_nt: TGTGCCAGCAGCCAAAATCCTAGCGGGAGTTACGAGCAGTACTTC

j_call: TRBJ2-7
d_call: -
v_call: TRBV12-2
clone_size: -
cdr3_aa: CDWVGTSRDEQYF
cdr3_nt: TGTGACTGGGTTGGGACTAGCAGGGACGAGCAGTACTTC

j_call: TRBJ2-7
d_call: -
v_call: TRBV12-3/TRBV12-4
clone_size: -
cdr3_aa: CASTSSAREQYF
cdr3_nt: TGTGCCAGCACCTCTAGCGCAAGAGAGCAGTACTTC

j_call: TRBJ1-4
d_call: -
v_call: TRBV28
clone_size: -
cdr3_aa: CASSGASSQF
cdr3_nt: TGTGCCAGCAGTGGGGCCAGTTCCCAATTT

j_call: TRBJ1-2
d_call: -
v_call: TRBV19
clone_size: -
cdr3_aa: CASEDAGRRNYGYTF
cdr3_nt: TGTGCCAGTGAAGACGCAGGGAGGAGGAACTATGGCTACACCTTC

j_call: TRBJ2-1
d_call: TRBD2
v_call: TRBV6-4
clone_size: -
cdr3_aa: CASSDSIAGGYNEQFF
cdr3_nt: TGTGCCAGCAGTGACTCCATAGCGGGAGGCTACAATGAGCAGTTCTTC

j_call: TRBJ2-5
d_call: -
v_call: TRBV5-1
clone_size: once
cdr3_aa: CASSEPPGETQYF
cdr3_nt: TGCGCCAGCAGCGAACCTCCGGGGGAGACCCAGTACTTC

j_call: TRBJ2-7
d_call: -
v_call: TRBV5-1
clone_size: -
cdr3_aa: CASSLVASSLYGEQYF
cdr3_nt: TGCGCCAGCAGCTTGGTAGCGTCTAGTTTATACGGTGAGCAGTACTTC

j_call: TRBJ1-4
d_call: -
v_call: TRBV9
clone_size: once
cdr3_aa: CASSAPDSQNQNEKLFF
cdr3_nt: TGTGCCAGCAGCGCTCCAGATTCGCAAAATCAGAATGAAAAACTGTTTTTT

j_call: TRBJ2-1
d_call: -
v_call: TRBV9
clone_size: -
cdr3_aa: CASSAGTNEQFF
cdr3_nt: TGTGCCAGCAGCGCCGGGACTAATGAGCAGTTCTTC